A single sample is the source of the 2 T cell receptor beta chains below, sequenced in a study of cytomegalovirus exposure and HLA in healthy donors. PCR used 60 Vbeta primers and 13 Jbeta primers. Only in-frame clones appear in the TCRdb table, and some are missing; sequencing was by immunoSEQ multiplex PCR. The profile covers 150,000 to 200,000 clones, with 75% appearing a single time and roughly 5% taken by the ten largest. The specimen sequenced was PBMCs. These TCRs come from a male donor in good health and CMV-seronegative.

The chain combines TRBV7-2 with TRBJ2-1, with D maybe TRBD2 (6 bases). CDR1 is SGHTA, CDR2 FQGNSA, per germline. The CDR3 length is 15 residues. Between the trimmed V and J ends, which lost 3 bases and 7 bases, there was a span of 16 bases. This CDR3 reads CASSFSGGAGNEQFF. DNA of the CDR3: TGTGCCAGCAGCTTTAGCGGTGGAGCGGGTAATGAGCAGTTCTTC. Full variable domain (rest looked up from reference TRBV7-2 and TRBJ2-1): GAGVSQSPSNKVTEKGKDVELRCDPISGHTALYWYRQSLGQGLEFLIYFQGNSAPDKSGLPSDRFSAERTGGSVSTLTIQRTQQEDSAVYLCASSFSGGAGNEQFFGPGTRLTVL.

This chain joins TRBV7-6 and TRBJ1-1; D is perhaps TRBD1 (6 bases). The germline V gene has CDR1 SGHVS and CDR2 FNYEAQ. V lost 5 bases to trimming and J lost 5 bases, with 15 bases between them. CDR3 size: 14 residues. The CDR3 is CASSLNRVGTEAFF. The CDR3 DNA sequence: TGTGCCAGCAGCCTGAACAGGGTTGGGACTGAAGCTTTCTTT.